Sequencing of this TCR beta chain was carried out in a study of stem cell transplantation in POMP-related autoinflammatory disease (dated by TCRdb to 2020 to 2023). About the full investigation: The study hypothesis was that defective thymoproteasomes impair MHC class I-dependent CD8+ T-cell differentiation and positive selection, which skews the TRB repertoire. To find out how POMP deficiency affects T-cell receptor beta repertoire diversity and CDR3 characteristics, high-throughput TRB sequencing was used. Before transplant, CD4+ naive T-cell skewing, low CD8+ T-cell proportions, and reduced T-cell cytokine secretion were observed in patients.

With regard to this clone: Its antigen is unknown. Nothing much larger sits one base from this clone, and base qualities are not available.

The cysteine opens and the phenylalanine closes a CDR3 of 14 amino acids. Only the CDR3 part of the read is kept: 42 bases, read in frame from the first base. V is trimmed back by 4 bases and J by 2 bases, and the junction contains 3 bases that no gene match accounts for. CDR1 and CDR2 were assigned from the germline V gene (reference sequence) as PRHDT and FYEKMQ. Receptor libraries were prepared by the immunoSEQ multiplex PCR assay. In the original analysis: Shannon entropy, which takes clonal size distribution into account, was used to quantify repertoire diversity. Clonotype distribution inequality was measured with the Gini-Simpson index (Simpson_1-D). The table comes from immuneACCESS by way of TCRdb, which keeps in-frame sequences with V and J called. Part of the clones is missing from these tables; in studies checked, under half for an unresolved V gene and the rest for unknown reasons. Clone size and V and J calls were adopted from that table, with D and trimming inferred from the DNA. This sample comprises roughly 11,000 clones, approximately 86% of them detected only once. The ten largest clones take up about 59% of the sample.

The label giving this sample's time point can be read as: before hematopoietic stem cell transplant. PRAID was marked by prominent immunodeficiency together with autoinflammation. Prior to TRB sequencing, T-cell subsets (conventional T cells, CD8+ T cells, regulatory T cells, T follicular helper cells) were sorted. The research as a whole found: Across all analyzed T-cell subsets, PRAID patients tended toward lower TRB diversity and higher clonality. The trend toward lower diversity and increased clonality in PRAID patients was statistically significant only for regulatory T cells. A restricted number of unique TRB V-J gene pairings was observed in PRAID patients.

This receptor was identified in a human donor with POMP-related autoinflammation and immune dysregulation (PRAID). The source material was CD8+ T cells from PBMCs, sampled before stem cell transplantation. The chain is made from TRBV13 and TRBJ2-3; TRBD2 agrees with 7 junctional bases. The DNA sequence is given as TGTGCCAGCAGCTCCCGGGGGGACACAGATACGCAGTATTTT. Its protein product is CASSSRGDTDTQYF.